Each of the 21 T cell receptor beta chains below was sequenced from the same sample in a study of T cell repertoires and HLA-DP antigens. Clones were sequenced by immunoSEQ multiplex PCR, and TCRdb holds only the in-frame ones, with some missing. The sample holds about 73,000 clones; over 75% are singletons and the top ten take 1.5% to 2%. The antigens of these receptors remain unknown. The material sequenced was CD4+ T cells from PBMCs. The receptors stem from a man aged 60-69 years in good health and CMV-seronegative.

The rearrangement links TRBV19 to TRBJ1-4; maybe TRBD1 (6 bases). The CDR3 spans 12 residues. CDR1 is LNHDA and CDR2 is SQIVND in the germline V gene (reference sequence). Trimming pared 8 bases from V and 8 bases from J, leaving 12 bases between. CDR3 protein: CASGDIGEKLFF. The CDR3 coding sequence is TGTGCCAGTGGGGACATAGGCGAAAAACTGTTTTTT.

J is TRBJ1-5 and V is TRBV14; D is ambiguous. The CDR3 sequence is 15 residues long. Germline CDR1 reads SGHDN; CDR2 reads FVKESK. The germline V and J ends were trimmed by 4 bases and 1 base, with 11 bases remaining between them. CDR3 in amino acids: CASSPSSGSNQPQHF. For the CDR3, the DNA is TGTGCCAGCAGCCCTAGTTCGGGCAGCAATCAGCCCCAGCATTTT.

The V gene is TRBV2, the J gene TRBJ2-2; D is perhaps TRBD1 (5 bases). This CDR3 has 14 residues. Germline loops: CDR1 SNHLY, CDR2 FYNNEI. Trimming removed 2 bases from V and 1 base from J, with 5 bases in between. The CDR3 spells CASSEQGNTGELFF. The CDR3 bases are TGTGCCAGCAGTGAACAGGGGAACACCGGGGAGCTGTTTTTT.

V is TRBV30 and J is TRBJ1-4; D uncertain. The germline CDR1 and CDR2 sequences are GTSNPN and SVGIG (reference sequence). CDR3 length: 12 amino acids. Trimming removed 3 bases at V and 5 bases at J, with 7 bases between. CDR3 amino acids: CAWSTQNEKLFF. The CDR3 DNA sequence: TGTGCCTGGAGCACCCAGAATGAAAAACTGTTTTTT.

The chain couples TRBV19 to TRBJ2-2; 10 bases agree with TRBD2. The CDR3 runs to 15 residues. The ends lost 2 bases at V and 7 bases at J; junction bases unmatched: 4. Germline V gene sequence: CDR1 LNHDA, CDR2 SQIVND (reference sequence). This CDR3 reads CASSILAGDRGELFF. The CDR3 DNA reads as TGTGCCAGTAGTATACTAGCGGGGGACCGCGGGGAGCTGTTTTTT. Based on the CDR3 plus reference TRBV19 and TRBJ2-2, the full variable domain is DGGITQSPKYLFRKEGQNVTLSCEQNLNHDAMYWYRQDPGQGLRLIYYSQIVNDFQKGDIAEGYSVSREKKESFPLTVTSAQKNPTAFYLCASSILAGDRGELFFGEGSRLTVL.

The rearrangement joins TRBV5-6 to TRBJ2-7; TRBD2 might be the D (5 bases). From germline, CDR1 is SGHDT and CDR2 YYEEEE. Between the trimmed V and J ends, which lost 4 bases and 7 bases, there was a span of 21 bases. This CDR3 comprises 15 residues. CDR3 DNA: TGTGCCAGCAGCCTGGACGGTCGAGGGTTCGGAGAGCAGTACGTC. It encodes CASSLDGRGFGEQYV.

CDR3 sequence (DNA): TGTGCCAGCAGCTTGGAAGCGGAGCAGTACGTC. Translation: CASSLEAEQYV. The genes are TRBV5-4 and TRBJ2-7, with D uncertain. The V end lost 0 bases, the J end lost 7 bases, and 5 bases lay between the germline ends. The CDR3 is 11 amino acids. In germline, CDR1 is SGHNT, CDR2 YYREEE (reference sequence).

V gene TRBV4-1 combines with J gene TRBJ1-5; D unresolved. Germline-derived CDR1 and CDR2 are MGHRA and YSYEKL. With 0 bases removed from V and 4 bases from J, the gap between germline ends came to 10 bases. The CDR3 length is 15 residues. This CDR3 is CASSQEVAGNQPQHF. The DNA of the CDR3 is TGCGCCAGCAGCCAAGAAGTCGCGGGGAATCAGCCCCAGCATTTT.

This chain uses TRBV19 with TRBJ1-1; D may be TRBD1 (5 bases). Per germline, CDR1 LNHDA and CDR2 SQIVND (reference sequence). This CDR3 is built from 15 residues. Trimming left V 5 bases short and J 1 base short, with 14 bases between. This chain's CDR3 is CASSPPPTGNTEAFF. CDR3 sequence (DNA): TGTGCCAGTAGTCCCCCCCCTACAGGGAACACTGAAGCTTTCTTT.

The chain uses TRBV5-1 and TRBJ1-1; D perhaps matches TRBD1 (5 bases). Germline V CDR1 and CDR2: SGHRS, YFSETQ. Trimming pared 6 bases from V and 2 bases from J, leaving 17 bases between. The CDR3 totals 15 residues. DNA of the CDR3: TGCGCCAGCACGGTCGATACAGGAAAAAACACTGAAGCTTTCTTT. Residues: CASTVDTGKNTEAFF.

This chain uses TRBV19 with TRBJ1-1, with a tentative D call TRBD1 (6 bases). Germline-derived CDR1 and CDR2 are LNHDA and SQIVND (reference sequence). V was clipped by 3 bases and J by 0 bases, with 14 bases between them. The CDR3 has 16 amino acids. As DNA, the CDR3 is TGTGCCAGTAGTATCCTAGACAGGCCCTTGAACACTGAAGCTTTCTTT. Encoded protein: CASSILDRPLNTEAFF.

The V call is TRBV29-1, the J call TRBJ1-1; 10 bases are shared with TRBD1. Germline loops: CDR1 SQVTM, CDR2 ANQGSEA. The CDR3 is 14 residues long. The V and J ends lost 5 bases and 2 bases, in that order; junction bases with no gene match: 5. The CDR3 nucleotides are TGCAGCGTTCGGACAGGGGGACCCAACACTGAAGCTTTCTTT. As protein: CSVRTGGPNTEAFF.

The V call is TRBV5-6, the J call TRBJ2-3; possibly TRBD2 for D (6 bases). CDR1 is SGHDT and CDR2 is YYEEEE in the germline V gene. This CDR3 comprises 14 residues. Trimming cost V 5 bases and J 8 bases, with 18 bases left between them. CDR3: CASSRDRGTGTQYF. Here the CDR3 DNA reads TGTGCCAGCAGTCGCGACCGGGGGACGGGTACGCAGTATTTT.

The rearrangement links TRBV5-6 to TRBJ1-1; D remains unclear. CDR1 SGHDT and CDR2 YYEEEE come from the germline V gene. With 0 bases removed from V and 6 bases from J, the gap between germline ends came to 9 bases. The CDR3 covers 13 residues. The CDR3 DNA is TGTGCCAGCAGCTTGGCCGGAAGCCCTGAAGCTTTCTTT. Protein product: CASSLAGSPEAFF.

This rearrangement joins TRBV4-2 to TRBJ2-3, with D possibly being TRBD2 (7 bases). V shed 3 bases and J shed 1 base, with 20 bases lying between them. CDR3 length equals 18 residues. CDR1 is LGHNA, CDR2 YNFKEQ, per germline. The CDR3 here is CASSQNEGGPSGTDTQYF. CDR3 sequence (DNA): TGTGCCAGCAGCCAGAACGAGGGGGGGCCTTCTGGCACAGATACGCAGTATTTT.

The gene calls are TRBV4-1 and TRBJ1-4; no reliable D call. Germline V lookup: CDR1 MGHRA, CDR2 YSYEKL. The CDR3 has 15 residues. V lost 7 bases, J lost 5 bases, and 17 bases lay in between. Here the CDR3 reads CASMRVVGPNEKLFF. The CDR3 DNA reads as TGCGCCAGCATGAGAGTCGTAGGACCGAATGAAAAACTGTTTTTT.

The chain employs TRBV11-2 and TRBJ1-4; 8 bases align to TRBD1. Germline V gene data show CDR1 as SGHAT and CDR2 as FQNNGV. With V trimmed by 7 bases and J by 5 bases, 9 bases remained unmatched. The CDR3 consists of 15 residues. The CDR3 spells CASTFRQGLNEKLFF. CDR3 bases: TGTGCCAGCACCTTCAGACAGGGGCTCAATGAAAAACTGTTTTTT.

This clone was seen just once. The rearrangement joins TRBV19 to TRBJ1-6; D call uncertain. This CDR3 spans 13 amino acids. Trimming took 6 bases from V and 7 from J, leaving 10 bases between them. From germline, CDR1 is LNHDA and CDR2 SQIVND (reference sequence). The CDR3 bases are TGTGCCAGTAGGGAGGGTGGGAATTCACCCCTCCACTTT. Amino acid sequence: CASREGGNSPLHF.

This chain links TRBV6-1 with TRBJ2-6; no definite D call. The germline CDR1 and CDR2 sequences are MNHNS and SASEGT. The V end lost 8 bases, the J end lost 0 bases, and 8 bases lay between the germline ends. The CDR3 totals 14 residues. This CDR3 reads CASCPGSGANVLTF. For the CDR3, the DNA is TGTGCCAGCTGCCCGGGCTCTGGGGCCAACGTCCTGACTTTC.

The chain carries TRBV18 and TRBJ2-5; 7 nucleotides align to TRBD1. The CDR3 sequence is 14 residues long. V shed 3 bases and J 1 base; nucleotides not matched to a gene: 2. Germline lookup yields CDR1 KGHSH and CDR2 LQKENI. CDR3 sequence: CASSPHRGQETQYF. The CDR3 nucleotides read TGTGCCAGCTCACCGCACAGGGGCCAAGAGACCCAGTACTTC.

The sample holds one count of this clone. The gene calls are TRBV27 and TRBJ2-3, with 7 bases that match TRBD1. The CDR3 has 14 amino acids. Germline lookup yields CDR1 MNHEY and CDR2 SMNVEV (reference sequence). V was pared by 5 bases and J by 1 base, with 3 bases of the junction left unmatched. The CDR3 is CASSADRGTDTQYF. As DNA, the CDR3 is TGTGCCAGCAGTGCAGACAGGGGCACAGATACGCAGTATTTT.